Listed below are T cell receptor beta chains from one sample, sequenced in a study of Graves' ophthalmopathy and Graves' hyperthyroidism. MiXCR, run by TCRdb on the multiplex PCR reads, gives a single entry per CDR3 protein. Among over a million distinct CDR3 sequences listed, 35% to 45% were seen once. Material for sequencing was peripheral blood or thyroid tissue (not recorded which). These receptors were taken from an adult man with Graves' hyperthyroidism. The CDR3 runs from the conserved cysteine through the conserved F or W. A D gene is named only where the DNA matches it firmly. Clone size is not always given. Where it is, it says once, few, many or a class for expanded clones.

V	D	J	size	CDR3	DNA
TRBV20-1	TRBD1	TRBJ2-7	-	CSAGTGPNYEQYF	TGCAGTGCAGGGACAGGACCTAACTACGAGCAGTACTTC
TRBV19	TRBD1	TRBJ1-1	many	CASSTQGGLGTEAFF	TGTGCCAGTAGTACCCAGGGGGGCTTGGGGACTGAAGCTTTCTTT
TRBV25-1	-	TRBJ2-7	-	CASSARGTTSSYEQYF	TGTGCCAGCAGTGCTAGAGGGACCACAAGCTCCTACGAGCAGTACTTC
TRBV19	-	TRBJ2-5	-	CASSIHGGGNQPQYF	TGTGCCAGTAGTATTCACGGAGGGGGCAATCAGCCCCAGTACTTC
TRBV7-9	TRBD1	TRBJ1-2	-	CASSLGTGANGYTF	TGTGCCAGCAGCTTGGGTACAGGGGCGAACGGTTACACCTTC
TRBV12-3/TRBV12-4	TRBD1	TRBJ1-2	many	CASSLADRGGGGYTF	TGTGCCAGCAGTTTGGCTGACAGGGGCGGTGGTGGCTACACCTTC
TRBV19	-	TRBJ1-4	-	CASSMGRLTNEKLFF	TGTGCCAGTAGTATGGGGAGATTAACTAATGAAAAACTGTTTTTT
TRBV4-3	-	TRBJ2-6	few	CASSRGSGAGANVLTF	TGCGCCAGCAGCCGAGGGTCAGGGGCTGGGGCCAACGTCCTGACTTTC
TRBV29-1	TRBD1	TRBJ1-6	few	CSVRDRGISPLHF	TGCAGCGTGCGGGACAGGGGGATTTCACCCCTCCACTTT
TRBV10-2	-	TRBJ2-7	-	CASSESRVGHYEQYF	TGCGCCAGCAGTGAGTCGAGGGTGGGTCATTACGAGCAGTACTTC
TRBV7-8	-	TRBJ2-7	many	CASSTQGGAYEQYF	TGTGCCAGCAGCACACAGGGAGGCGCCTACGAGCAGTACTTC
TRBV20-1	-	TRBJ2-2	-	CSARDLMGGQPNTGELFF	TGCAGTGCTAGAGATCTCATGGGGGGACAGCCGAACACCGGGGAGCTGTTTTTT
TRBV11-2	-	TRBJ1-1	many	CASSLYQNTEAFF	TGTGCCAGCAGCTTATATCAGAACACTGAAGCTTTCTTT
TRBV10-3	TRBD1	TRBJ1-3	-	CAISAQGTSSGNTIYF	TGTGCCATCAGTGCACAGGGGACCAGCTCTGGAAACACCATATATTTT
TRBV9	-	TRBJ2-3	-	CASSVLWSTDTQYF	TGTGCCAGCAGCGTCCTGTGGAGCACAGATACGCAGTATTTT